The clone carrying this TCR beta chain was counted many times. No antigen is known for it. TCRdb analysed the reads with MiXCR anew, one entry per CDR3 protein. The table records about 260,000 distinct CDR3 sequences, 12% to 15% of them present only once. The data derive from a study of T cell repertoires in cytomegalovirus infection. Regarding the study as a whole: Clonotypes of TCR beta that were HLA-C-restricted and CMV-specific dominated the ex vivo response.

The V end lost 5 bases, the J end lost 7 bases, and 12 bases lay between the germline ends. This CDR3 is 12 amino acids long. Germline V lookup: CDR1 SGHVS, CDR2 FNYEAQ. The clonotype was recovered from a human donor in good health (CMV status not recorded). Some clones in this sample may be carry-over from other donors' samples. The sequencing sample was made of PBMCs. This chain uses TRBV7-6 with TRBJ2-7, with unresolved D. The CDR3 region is CASSLILGEQYF. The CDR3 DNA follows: TGTGCCAGCAGCCTAATACTGGGGGAGCAGTACTTC. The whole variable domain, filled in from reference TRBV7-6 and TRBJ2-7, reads GAGVSQSPRYKVTKRGQDVALRCDPISGHVSLYWYRQALGQGPEFLTYFNYEAQQDKSGLPNDRFSAERPEGSISTLTIQRTEQRDSAMYRCASSLILGEQYFGPGTRLTVT.